This TCR beta chain was captured in a study of blood T cell repertoires in COVID-19. Study overall: Sites in the United States, Italy and Spain provided acute and convalescent COVID-19 samples. From T cells, B-cell-depleted T cells, or PBMCs came the material, which was cDNA or gDNA.

Original handling: How many nucleated cells were present was estimated from reference gene primer amplification. Repertoires were generated with immunoSEQ multiplex PCR, while TCRdb's copy carries only in-frame clones and drops some. The V and J calls and the clone size are those of that table, but D and trimming were determined from the DNA. Here the sample spans some 250,000 clones, roughly four fifths being singletons. Germline-derived CDR1 and CDR2 are SGHTA and FQGTGA. CDR3 length: 16 residues. The germline V and J ends were trimmed by 2 bases and 1 base, with 13 bases remaining between them. Sample: peripheral blood. The sequence came from a woman between 18 and 29 years old with acute or convalescent COVID-19. This rearrangement joins TRBV7-3 to TRBJ2-3; possible D gene TRBD2, 5 bases. CDR3 bases: TGTGCCAGCAGCTTAGGTACGGGGTTGGGCACAGATACGCAGTATTTT. This translates into CASSLGTGLGTDTQYF.